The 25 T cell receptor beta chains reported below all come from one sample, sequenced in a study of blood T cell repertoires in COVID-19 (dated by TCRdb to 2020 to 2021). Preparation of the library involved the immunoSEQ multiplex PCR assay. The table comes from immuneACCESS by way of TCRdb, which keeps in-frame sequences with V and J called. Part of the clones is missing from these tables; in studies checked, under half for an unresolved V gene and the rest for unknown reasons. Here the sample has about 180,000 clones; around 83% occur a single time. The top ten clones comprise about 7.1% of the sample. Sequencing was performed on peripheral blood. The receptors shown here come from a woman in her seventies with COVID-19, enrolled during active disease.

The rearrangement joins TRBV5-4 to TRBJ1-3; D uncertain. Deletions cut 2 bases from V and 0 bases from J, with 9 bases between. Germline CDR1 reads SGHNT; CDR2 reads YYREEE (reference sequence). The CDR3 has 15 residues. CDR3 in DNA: TGTGCCAGCAGCTTCGGCGGAACCTCTGGAAACACCATATATTTT. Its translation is CASSFGGTSGNTIYF.

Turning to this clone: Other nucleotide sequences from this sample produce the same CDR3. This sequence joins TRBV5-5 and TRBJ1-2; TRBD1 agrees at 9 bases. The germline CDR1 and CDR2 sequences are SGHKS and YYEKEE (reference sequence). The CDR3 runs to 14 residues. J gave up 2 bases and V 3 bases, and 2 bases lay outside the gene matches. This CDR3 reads CASSSGQGNYGYTF. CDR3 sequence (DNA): TGTGCCAGCAGCTCGGGACAGGGAAACTATGGCTACACCTTC.

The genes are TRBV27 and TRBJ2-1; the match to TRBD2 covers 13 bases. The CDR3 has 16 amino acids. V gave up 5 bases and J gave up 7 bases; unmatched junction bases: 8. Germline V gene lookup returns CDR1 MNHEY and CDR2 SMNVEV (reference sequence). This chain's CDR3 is CASSPGGLAGSNEQFF. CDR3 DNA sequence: TGTGCCAGCAGTCCCGGGGGACTAGCGGGGAGTAATGAGCAGTTCTTC.

The CDR3 spells CASTQAYTEAFF. The CDR3 bases are TGTGCCAGCACACAGGCGTACACTGAAGCTTTCTTT. The rearrangement joins TRBV28 to TRBJ1-1; possibly TRBD1 for D (5 bases). The CDR3 sequence is 12 residues long. CDR1 is MDHEN, CDR2 SYDVKM, per germline. Trimming removed 7 bases from V and 3 bases from J, with 9 bases in between.

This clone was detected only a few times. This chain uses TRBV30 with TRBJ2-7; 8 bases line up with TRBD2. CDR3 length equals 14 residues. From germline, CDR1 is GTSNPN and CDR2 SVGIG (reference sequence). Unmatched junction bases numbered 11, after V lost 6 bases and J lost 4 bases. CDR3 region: CACPREGSSYEQYF. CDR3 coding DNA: TGTGCCTGCCCCCGGGAGGGCAGTTCATACGAGCAGTACTTC.

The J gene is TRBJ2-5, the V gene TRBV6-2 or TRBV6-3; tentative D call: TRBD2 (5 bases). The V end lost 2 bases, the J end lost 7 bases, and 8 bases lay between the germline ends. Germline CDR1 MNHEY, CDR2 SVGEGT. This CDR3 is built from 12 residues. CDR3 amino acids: CASSYPRGTQYF. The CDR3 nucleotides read TGTGCCAGCAGTTACCCCCGGGGGACCCAGTACTTC.

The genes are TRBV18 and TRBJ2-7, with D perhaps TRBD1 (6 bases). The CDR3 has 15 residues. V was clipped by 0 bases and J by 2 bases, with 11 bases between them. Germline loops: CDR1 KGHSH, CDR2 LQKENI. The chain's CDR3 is CASSPPLAGAYEQYF. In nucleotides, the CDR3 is TGTGCCAGCTCACCACCGCTGGCAGGGGCCTACGAGCAGTACTTC.

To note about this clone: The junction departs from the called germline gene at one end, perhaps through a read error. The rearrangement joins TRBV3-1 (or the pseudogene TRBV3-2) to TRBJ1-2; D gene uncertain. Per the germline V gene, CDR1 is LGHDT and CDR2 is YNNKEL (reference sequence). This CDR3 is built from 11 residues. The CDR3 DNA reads TGTACCAGCAGCCAAGGAGAGGGCTACACCTTC. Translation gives CTSSQGEGYTF.

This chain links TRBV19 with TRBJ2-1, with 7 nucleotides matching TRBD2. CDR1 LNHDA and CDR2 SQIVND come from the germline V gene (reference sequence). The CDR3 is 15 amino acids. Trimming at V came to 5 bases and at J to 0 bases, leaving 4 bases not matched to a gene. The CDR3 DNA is TGTGCCAGTAGTGTGACTAGCCGCTCCTACAATGAGCAGTTCTTC. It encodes CASSVTSRSYNEQFF. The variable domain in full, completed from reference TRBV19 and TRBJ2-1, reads DGGITQSPKYLFRKEGQNVTLSCEQNLNHDAMYWYRQDPGQGLRLIYYSQIVNDFQKGDIAEGYSVSREKKESFPLTVTSAQKNPTAFYLCASSVTSRSYNEQFFGPGTRLTVL.

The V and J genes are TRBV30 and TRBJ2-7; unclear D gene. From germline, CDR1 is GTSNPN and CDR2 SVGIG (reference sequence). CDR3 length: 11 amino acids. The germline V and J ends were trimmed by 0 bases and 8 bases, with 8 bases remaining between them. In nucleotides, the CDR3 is TGTGCCTGGAGTGTACTCGGTCAGCAGTACTTC. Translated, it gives CAWSVLGQQYF.

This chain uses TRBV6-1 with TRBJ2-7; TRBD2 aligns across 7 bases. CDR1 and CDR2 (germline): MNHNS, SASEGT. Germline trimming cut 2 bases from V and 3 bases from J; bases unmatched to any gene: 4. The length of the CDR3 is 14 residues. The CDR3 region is CASSESPGGYEQYF. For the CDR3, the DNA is TGTGCCAGCAGTGAAAGCCCGGGGGGCTACGAGCAGTACTTC.

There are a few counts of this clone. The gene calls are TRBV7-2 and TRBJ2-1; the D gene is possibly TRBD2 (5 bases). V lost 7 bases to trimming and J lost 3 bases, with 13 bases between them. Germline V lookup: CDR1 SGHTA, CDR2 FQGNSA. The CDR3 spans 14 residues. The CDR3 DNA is TGTGCCAGCACCCCCGTCGGGAACTACAATGAGCAGTTCTTC. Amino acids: CASTPVGNYNEQFF.

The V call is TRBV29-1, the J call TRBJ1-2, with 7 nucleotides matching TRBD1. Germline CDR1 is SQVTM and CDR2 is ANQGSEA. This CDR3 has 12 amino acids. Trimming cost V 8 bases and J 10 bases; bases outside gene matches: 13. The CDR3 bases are TGCAGCTCTTTAACAGGGGACGAGGTCTACACCTTC. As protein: CSSLTGDEVYTF.

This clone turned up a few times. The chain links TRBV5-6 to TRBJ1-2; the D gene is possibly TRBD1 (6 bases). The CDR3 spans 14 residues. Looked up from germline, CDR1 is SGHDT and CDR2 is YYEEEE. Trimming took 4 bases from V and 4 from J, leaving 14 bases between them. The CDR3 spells CASSRGGAGYGYTF. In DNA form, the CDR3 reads TGTGCCAGCAGCCGAGGGGGGGCCGGCTATGGCTACACCTTC.

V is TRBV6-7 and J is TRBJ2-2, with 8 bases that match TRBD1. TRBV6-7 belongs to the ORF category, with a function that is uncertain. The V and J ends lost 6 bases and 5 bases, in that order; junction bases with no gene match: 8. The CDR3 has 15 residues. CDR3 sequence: CASSPTGALTGELFF. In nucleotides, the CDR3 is TGTGCCAGCAGCCCGACAGGGGCCCTTACCGGGGAGCTGTTTTTT.

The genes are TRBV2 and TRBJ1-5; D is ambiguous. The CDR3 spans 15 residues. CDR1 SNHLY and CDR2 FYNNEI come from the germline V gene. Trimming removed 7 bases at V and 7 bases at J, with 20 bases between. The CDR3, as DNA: TGTGCCAGCAAGGAGACTCACCAAAGGGAGCAGCCCCAGCATTTT. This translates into CASKETHQREQPQHF. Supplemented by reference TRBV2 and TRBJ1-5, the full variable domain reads EPEVTQTPSHQVTQMGQEVILRCVPISNHLYFYWYRQILGQKVEFLVSFYNNEISEKSEIFDDQFSVERPDGSNFTLKIRSTKLEDSAMYFCASKETHQREQPQHFGDGTRLSIL.

In DNA form, the CDR3 reads TGCGCCAGCAGCCAAGCCCCGAGCACTGAAGCTTTCTTT. Translating it yields CASSQAPSTEAFF. The V gene is TRBV4-1, the J gene TRBJ1-1; no clear D. V lost 1 base and J lost 4, with 7 bases in between. The germline V gene encodes CDR1 MGHRA and CDR2 YSYEKL. The CDR3 covers 13 residues.

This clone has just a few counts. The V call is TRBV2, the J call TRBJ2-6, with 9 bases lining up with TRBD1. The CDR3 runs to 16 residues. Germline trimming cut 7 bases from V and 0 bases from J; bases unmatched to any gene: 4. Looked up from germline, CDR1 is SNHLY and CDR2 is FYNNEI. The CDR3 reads CASIRDRVSGANVLTF. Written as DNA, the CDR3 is TGTGCCAGCATTCGGGACAGGGTCTCTGGGGCCAACGTCCTGACTTTC.

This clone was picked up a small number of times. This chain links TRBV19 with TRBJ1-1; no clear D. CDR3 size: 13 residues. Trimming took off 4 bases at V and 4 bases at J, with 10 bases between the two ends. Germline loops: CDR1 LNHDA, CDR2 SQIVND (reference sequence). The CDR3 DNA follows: TGTGCCAGTAGTACTACAGTTAGCACTGAAGCTTTCTTT. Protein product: CASSTTVSTEAFF.

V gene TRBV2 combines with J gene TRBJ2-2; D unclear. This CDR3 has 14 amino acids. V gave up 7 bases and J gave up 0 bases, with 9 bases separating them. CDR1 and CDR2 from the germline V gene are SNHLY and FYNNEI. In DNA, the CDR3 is TGTGCCAGCAACCTAGACGCGAACACCGGGGAGCTGTTTTTT. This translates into CASNLDANTGELFF.

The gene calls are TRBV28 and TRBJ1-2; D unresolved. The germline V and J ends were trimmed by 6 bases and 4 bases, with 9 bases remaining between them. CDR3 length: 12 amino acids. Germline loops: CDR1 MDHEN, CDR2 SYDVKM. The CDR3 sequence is CASSPAGYGYTF. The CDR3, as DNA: TGTGCCAGCAGCCCCGCGGGCTATGGCTACACCTTC.

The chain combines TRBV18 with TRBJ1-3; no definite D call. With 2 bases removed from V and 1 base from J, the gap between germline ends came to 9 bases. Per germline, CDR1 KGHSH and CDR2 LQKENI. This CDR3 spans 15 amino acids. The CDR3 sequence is CASSPGQESGNTIYF. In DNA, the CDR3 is TGTGCCAGCTCACCAGGCCAGGAATCTGGAAACACCATATATTTT.

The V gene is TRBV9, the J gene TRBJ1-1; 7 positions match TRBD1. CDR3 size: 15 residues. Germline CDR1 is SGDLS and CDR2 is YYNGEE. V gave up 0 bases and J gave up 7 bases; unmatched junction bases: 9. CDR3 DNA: TGTGCCAGCAGCGTAGGAGCAAAGGGACAGAATGAAGCTTTCTTT. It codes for CASSVGAKGQNEAFF.

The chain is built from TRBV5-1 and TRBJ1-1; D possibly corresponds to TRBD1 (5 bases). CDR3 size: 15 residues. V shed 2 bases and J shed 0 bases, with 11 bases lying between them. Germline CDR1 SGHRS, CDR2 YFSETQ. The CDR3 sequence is CASSFVKGLNTEAFF. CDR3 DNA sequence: TGCGCCAGCAGCTTCGTGAAGGGGTTGAACACTGAAGCTTTCTTT.

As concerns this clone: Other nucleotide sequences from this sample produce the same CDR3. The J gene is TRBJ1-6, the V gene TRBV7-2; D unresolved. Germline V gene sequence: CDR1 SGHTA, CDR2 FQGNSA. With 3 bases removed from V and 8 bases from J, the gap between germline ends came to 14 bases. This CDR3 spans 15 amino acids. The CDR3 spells CASSLVGQGDSPLHF. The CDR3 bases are TGTGCCAGCAGCTTGGTGGGTCAAGGAGATTCACCCCTCCACTTT.